This TCR beta chain was sequenced during a study of OX40 agonist ivuxolimab in advanced cancers. The wider study: Patients received the agonistic anti-OX40 (CD134) antibody ivuxolimab. Patients achieving partial responses numbered three: one hepatocellular carcinoma case and two cutaneous melanoma cases. Every patient in dose escalation had hepatocellular carcinoma, melanoma, renal cell or head and neck cancer.

Study-wide findings and caveats: Clonal expansion was seen in CD4+ and CD8+ blood T cells by week 6 at 0.1 to 3.0 mg/kg.

The length of the CDR3 is 13 residues. The ends were cut back, 6 bases at V and 1 base at J, with 10 bases in the middle. The germline V gene has CDR1 MNHNS and CDR2 SASEGT. Points on this clone: What it recognizes is unknown.

Profiled with immunoSEQ multiplex PCR; TCRdb holds only in-frame clones, not every one. The sample yields fewer than 85,000 clones, approximately 82% seen once. Source: CD4+ or CD8+ T cells sorted from blood, taken in a trial of the OX40 agonist ivuxolimab. This chain links TRBV6-1 with TRBJ2-7; maybe TRBD1 (5 bases). The TCR sequence derives from an adult with an advanced solid tumor such as melanoma, head and neck, liver or kidney cancer. In nucleotides, the CDR3 is TGTGCCAGCAGCCTGACAGAATCCTACGAGCAGTACTTC. As protein: CASSLTESYEQYF.